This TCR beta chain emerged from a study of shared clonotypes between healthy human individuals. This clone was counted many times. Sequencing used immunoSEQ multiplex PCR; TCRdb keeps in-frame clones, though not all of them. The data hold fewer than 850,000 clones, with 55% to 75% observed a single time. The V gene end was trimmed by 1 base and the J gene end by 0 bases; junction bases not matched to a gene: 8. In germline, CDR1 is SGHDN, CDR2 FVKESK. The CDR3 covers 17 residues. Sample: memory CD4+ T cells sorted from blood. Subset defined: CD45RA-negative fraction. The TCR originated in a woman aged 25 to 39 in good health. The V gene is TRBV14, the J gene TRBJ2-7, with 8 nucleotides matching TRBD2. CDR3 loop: CASSQGSGGVLSYEQYF. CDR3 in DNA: TGTGCCAGCAGCCAAGGATCGGGAGGGGTCCTCTCCTACGAGCAGTACTTC.